Presented here are 25 T cell receptor beta chains from one specimen sequenced in a study of cytomegalovirus exposure and HLA in healthy donors. Primers for the PCR totalled 60 Vbeta and 13 Jbeta. Repertoires were generated with immunoSEQ multiplex PCR, while TCRdb's copy carries only in-frame clones and drops some. The sample shows 170,000 or so clones, about four fifths of them seen only once. Sequencing was carried out using PBMCs. These receptor sequences come from a man aged 25 to 40 in good health and CMV-seropositive.

This chain links TRBV6-5 with TRBJ2-7; 7 nucleotides agree with TRBD1. This CDR3 region has 14 residues. Trimming removed 4 bases from V and 3 bases from J; junction bases left unmatched: 6. Germline assignment: CDR1 MNHEY and CDR2 SVGAGI. The DNA of the CDR3 is TGTGCCAGCAGTTCCGCAGGGGGTGGCTACGAGCAGTACTTC. As protein: CASSSAGGGYEQYF.

The chain links TRBV27 to TRBJ2-1; TRBD2 aligns across 14 bases. The CDR3 sequence is 17 residues long. Per germline, CDR1 MNHEY and CDR2 SMNVEV (reference sequence). Unmatched junction bases numbered 10, after V lost 5 bases and J lost 7 bases. Here the CDR3 DNA reads TGTGCCAGCAGTCAACTATCCGGGACTAGCGGGAGTAATGAGCAGTTCTTC. It codes for CASSQLSGTSGSNEQFF.

This clone has just a few counts. This chain uses TRBV11-2 with TRBJ2-1, with a tentative D call TRBD2 (6 bases). With 3 bases removed from V and 5 bases from J, the gap between germline ends came to 11 bases. This CDR3 region has 14 residues. The germline V gene encodes CDR1 SGHAT and CDR2 FQNNGV. CDR3 sequence: CASSFSSVNNEQFF. The CDR3 DNA reads TGTGCCAGCAGCTTTTCTAGCGTTAACAATGAGCAGTTCTTC. Full variable domain (missing parts from reference TRBV11-2 and TRBJ2-1): EAGVAQSPRYKIIEKRQSVAFWCNPISGHATLYWYQQILGQGPKLLIQFQNNGVVDDSQLPKDRFSAERLKGVDSTLKIQPAKLEDSAVYLCASSFSSVNNEQFFGPGTRLTVL.

The V and J genes are TRBV27 and TRBJ2-7; TRBD2 agrees at 15 bases. The ends lost 6 bases at V and 4 bases at J; junction bases unmatched: 1. From germline, CDR1 is MNHEY and CDR2 SMNVEV (reference sequence). This CDR3 has 14 residues. CDR3 sequence reads: CASRGLAGGYEQYF. The CDR3 DNA reads TGTGCCAGCAGGGGACTAGCGGGAGGATACGAGCAGTACTTC.

The rearrangement joins TRBV4-3 to TRBJ1-1; no definite D call. Germline lookup yields CDR1 LGHNA and CDR2 YSLEER. This CDR3 region has 13 residues. The germline V and J ends were trimmed by 0 bases and 5 bases, with 7 bases remaining between them. In DNA form, the CDR3 reads TGCGCCAGCAGCCAAGATTCGGGTACTGAAGCTTTCTTT. Translation gives CASSQDSGTEAFF.

The chain is built from TRBV5-1 and TRBJ2-5; TRBD1 matches at 8 bases. The tail of the sequence fits TRBJ2-7 better, so the J call may be wrong. CDR1 SGHRS and CDR2 YFSETQ come from the germline V gene. The CDR3 covers 14 residues. The CDR3 DNA follows: TGCGCCAGCAGCGGGACAGGTTCGAGATACGAGCAGTACTTC. The encoded protein is CASSGTGSRYEQYF.

J is TRBJ2-2 and V is TRBV27; D remains unclear. The V gene's germline CDR1 is MNHEY and CDR2 SMNVEV (reference sequence). The V end was cut by 3 bases, the J end by 4 bases, with 9 bases between. The CDR3 spans 14 residues. CDR3 protein: CASSFSTGTGELFF. Written as DNA, the CDR3 is TGTGCCAGCAGTTTTAGCACGGGCACCGGGGAGCTGTTTTTT.

J is TRBJ2-1 and V is TRBV9, with 10 positions matching TRBD1. CDR1 and CDR2 (germline): SGDLS, YYNGEE. With 3 bases clipped from V and 6 bases from J, the junction kept 6 bases outside the gene matches. The CDR3 consists of 15 residues. CDR3 DNA: TGTGCCAGCAGCGACGGGGACAGGGGTGGCAATGAGCAGTTCTTC. Protein: CASSDGDRGGNEQFF.

In this sample, this clone turned up a few times. This sequence joins TRBV11-3 and TRBJ1-2; tentative D call: TRBD1 (5 bases). V was trimmed by 4 bases and J by 5 bases, leaving 11 bases between them. Germline V gene lookup returns CDR1 SGHNT and CDR2 YENEEA. The CDR3 sequence is 13 residues long. CDR3 bases: TGTGCCAGCAGCTCCACGGGGGGATATGGCTACACCTTC. Translation gives CASSSTGGYGYTF.

This clone has a handful of counts. The chain couples TRBV28 to TRBJ2-1, with TRBD1 as a possible D gene (6 bases). Trimming took 6 bases from V and 4 from J, leaving 13 bases between them. Germline V lookup: CDR1 MDHEN, CDR2 SYDVKM. This CDR3 has 14 amino acids. CDR3 sequence (DNA): TGTGCCAGCAGGGCGACAGGCGAGTACAATGAGCAGTTCTTC. Protein sequence: CASRATGEYNEQFF.

This clone was recorded a few times. The chain couples TRBV28 to TRBJ2-1; 9 positions agree with TRBD2. The CDR3 length is 20 residues. CDR1 is MDHEN and CDR2 is SYDVKM in the germline V gene. Trimming at V came to 5 bases and at J to 4 bases, leaving 21 bases not matched to a gene. This CDR3 is CASSPLKKTSGITSYNEQFF. The CDR3 DNA reads as TGTGCCAGCAGTCCCCTCAAGAAGACTAGCGGTATAACCTCTTACAATGAGCAGTTCTTC.

The sample holds one count of this clone. The rearrangement uses TRBV6-1 and TRBJ2-7; the D is unclear. Between the trimmed V and J ends, which lost 5 bases and 1 base, there was a span of 15 bases. In germline, CDR1 is MNHNS, CDR2 SASEGT. This CDR3 spans 15 amino acids. Here the CDR3 DNA reads TGTGCCAGCAGTACGTCATCCCCCGCGTCCTACGAGCAGTACTTC. Translated: CASSTSSPASYEQYF.

The chain joins TRBV5-1 to TRBJ2-5, with 7 bases matching TRBD2. The J segment lost 1 base and the V segment lost 1 base, leaving 4 bases of the junction unmatched. The CDR3 runs to 15 residues. CDR1 and CDR2 from the germline V gene are SGHRS and YFSETQ. CDR3 bases: TGCGCCAGCAGCTTGCAGAGCGGGGCCCAAGAGACCCAGTACTTC. Its translation is CASSLQSGAQETQYF.

The gene calls are TRBV7-8 and TRBJ2-7; a weak D match, TRBD1 (7 bases). The germline V gene encodes CDR1 SGHVS and CDR2 FQNEAQ. The CDR3 extends over 14 amino acids. The V and J ends lost 5 bases and 4 bases respectively, with 15 bases between them. This CDR3 is CASSGGTVGYEQYF. CDR3 nucleotides: TGTGCCAGCAGCGGCGGGACAGTAGGTTACGAGCAGTACTTC.

The rearrangement uses TRBV15 and TRBJ2-3; TRBD2 is a possible D gene (8 bases). V lost 5 bases and J 2 bases, leaving 14 bases between the germline ends. Per the germline V gene, CDR1 is LNHNV and CDR2 is YYDKDF (reference sequence). This CDR3 comprises 15 residues. The CDR3 protein is CATSRGGQTTDTQYF. The CDR3 DNA is TGTGCCACCAGCCGGGGGGGACAGACCACAGATACGCAGTATTTT.

The rearrangement uses TRBV21-1 and TRBJ2-7; TRBD2 is the table's D call and was not checked against the DNA. TRBV21-1 is tagged as a pseudogene. The CDR3 has 16 amino acids. The DNA of the CDR3 is TGTGCCAGCAGCCATCAGCGGGAGAGGGGATCCTACGAGCAGTACTTC. Translation gives CASSHQRERGSYEQYF.

The J gene is TRBJ2-7, the V gene TRBV6-1; D unresolved. CDR3 length: 10 amino acids. Germline V lookup: CDR1 MNHNS, CDR2 SASEGT. V was trimmed by 6 bases and J by 4 bases, leaving 4 bases between them. CDR3 region: CASSFYEQYF. In DNA form, the CDR3 reads TGTGCCAGCAGCTTTTACGAGCAGTACTTC.

A few counts support this clone. This chain uses TRBV11-3 with TRBJ2-1; weak D call: TRBD1 (6 bases). This CDR3 is built from 14 residues. V lost 4 bases and J lost 1, with 8 bases in between. In germline, CDR1 is SGHNT, CDR2 YENEEA. CDR3 region: CASSSGTSYNEQFF. The CDR3 DNA reads TGTGCCAGCAGCTCCGGGACATCCTACAATGAGCAGTTCTTC.

The gene calls are TRBV18 and TRBJ1-1; TRBD1 matches 10 bases. The CDR3 spans 18 residues. The junction had 14 bases not matched to a gene; V was cut back by 4 bases and J by 3 bases. CDR1 KGHSH and CDR2 LQKENI come from the germline V gene. As DNA, the CDR3 is TGTGCCAGCTCACAACTTCGACAGGGGGCAGTTATCGACACTGAAGCTTTCTTT. Translation: CASSQLRQGAVIDTEAFF.

V and J are TRBV11-2 and TRBJ1-4, with unresolved D. V gave up 1 base and J gave up 4 bases, with 10 bases separating them. Germline CDR1 is SGHAT and CDR2 is FQNNGV. This CDR3 spans 15 amino acids. DNA of the CDR3: TGTGCCAGCAGCTTAGTCCGAGGTGTTAATGAAAAACTGTTTTTT. Translating it yields CASSLVRGVNEKLFF.

V usage is TRBV29-1 and J usage is TRBJ1-2; possibly TRBD1 for D (5 bases). The V end lost 6 bases, the J end lost 0 bases, and 14 bases lay between the germline ends. The length of the CDR3 is 14 residues. Germline lookup yields CDR1 SQVTM and CDR2 ANQGSEA. The CDR3 here is CSVGDSTANYGYTF. The CDR3 DNA sequence: TGCAGCGTAGGTGACAGCACGGCTAACTATGGCTACACCTTC.

In its sample, this clone was seen once. The chain has TRBV5-1 and TRBJ2-5, with D possibly matching TRBD1 (5 bases). The germline CDR1 and CDR2 sequences are SGHRS and YFSETQ. V was pared by 0 bases and J by 5 bases, with 11 bases between. There are 14 residues in the CDR3. CDR3: CASSLAVGDETQYF. DNA for the CDR3: TGCGCCAGCAGCTTGGCCGTAGGGGATGAGACCCAGTACTTC.

For the CDR3, the DNA is TGTGCCAGCAGCCTGACAGGCCCCAGTACCGAGCAGTACTTC. Its translation is CASSLTGPSTEQYF. The chain has TRBV7-2 and TRBJ2-7, with D tentatively TRBD1 (6 bases). Germline CDR1 SGHTA, CDR2 FQGNSA. V gave up 5 bases and J gave up 6 bases, with 17 bases separating them. This CDR3 has 14 residues.

This clone was observed a single time. The chain combines TRBV30 with TRBJ1-1; a weak D match, TRBD1 (5 bases). V was trimmed by 0 bases and J by 0 bases, leaving 11 bases between them. The CDR3 is 15 residues long. Germline V gene sequence: CDR1 GTSNPN, CDR2 SVGIG (reference sequence). In DNA form, the CDR3 reads TGTGCCTGGAGTGTTTTTAGGGGCATGAACACTGAAGCTTTCTTT. This sequence encodes CAWSVFRGMNTEAFF.

V gene TRBV6-5 combines with J gene TRBJ2-6; D is perhaps TRBD1 (5 bases). V lost 2 bases and J 3 bases, leaving 11 bases between the germline ends. This CDR3 contains 16 residues. From germline, CDR1 is MNHEY and CDR2 SVGAGI. The CDR3 region is CASSYQGVGGANVLTF. The CDR3 coding sequence is TGTGCCAGCAGTTACCAAGGGGTTGGTGGGGCCAACGTCCTGACTTTC.